This T cell receptor beta chain originates from a study of blood T cell repertoires in COVID-19. Across the whole study: Samples of COVID-19 (acute and convalescent) were obtained from the United States, Italy and Spain. Sample material is recorded as cDNA or gDNA derived from T cells, B-cell-depleted T cells, or PBMCs.

The CDR3 is 15 amino acids. Trimming took 5 bases from V and 0 from J; bases not matched to a gene: 3. Germline V lookup: CDR1 SSHAT, CDR2 FNYEAQ (reference sequence). Only in-frame clones appear in the TCRdb table, and some are missing; sequencing was by immunoSEQ multiplex PCR. The table lists 200,000 to 250,000 clones, about 90% of them singletons. In the 2 weeks before study entry, exposed participants met a COVID-19 case, which was PCR-confirmed or clinician-diagnosed. Sequencing was done on a sample of PBMCs or T cells enriched from blood (not recorded which). The receptor was isolated from a man under 40 who had been exposed to COVID-19. The J gene is TRBJ1-4, the V gene TRBV7-7; 7 bases are shared with TRBD1. The CDR3 sequence is CASSPDRATNEKLFF. CDR3 bases: TGTGCCAGCAGCCCTGACAGGGCAACTAATGAAAAACTGTTTTTT.